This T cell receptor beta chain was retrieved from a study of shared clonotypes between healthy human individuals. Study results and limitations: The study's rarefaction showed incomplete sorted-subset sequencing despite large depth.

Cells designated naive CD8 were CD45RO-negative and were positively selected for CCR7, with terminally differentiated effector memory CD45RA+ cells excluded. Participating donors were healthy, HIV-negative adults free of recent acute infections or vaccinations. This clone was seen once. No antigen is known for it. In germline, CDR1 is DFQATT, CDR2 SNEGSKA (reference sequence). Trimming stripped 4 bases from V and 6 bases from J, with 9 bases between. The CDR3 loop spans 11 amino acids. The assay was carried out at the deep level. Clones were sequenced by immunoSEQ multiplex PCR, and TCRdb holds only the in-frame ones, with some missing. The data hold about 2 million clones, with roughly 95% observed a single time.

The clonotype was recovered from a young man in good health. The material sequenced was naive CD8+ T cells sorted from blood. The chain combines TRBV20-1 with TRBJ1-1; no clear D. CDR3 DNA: TGCAGTGCTAAATTAGTAGCTGAAGCTTTCTTT. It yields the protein CSAKLVAEAFF.